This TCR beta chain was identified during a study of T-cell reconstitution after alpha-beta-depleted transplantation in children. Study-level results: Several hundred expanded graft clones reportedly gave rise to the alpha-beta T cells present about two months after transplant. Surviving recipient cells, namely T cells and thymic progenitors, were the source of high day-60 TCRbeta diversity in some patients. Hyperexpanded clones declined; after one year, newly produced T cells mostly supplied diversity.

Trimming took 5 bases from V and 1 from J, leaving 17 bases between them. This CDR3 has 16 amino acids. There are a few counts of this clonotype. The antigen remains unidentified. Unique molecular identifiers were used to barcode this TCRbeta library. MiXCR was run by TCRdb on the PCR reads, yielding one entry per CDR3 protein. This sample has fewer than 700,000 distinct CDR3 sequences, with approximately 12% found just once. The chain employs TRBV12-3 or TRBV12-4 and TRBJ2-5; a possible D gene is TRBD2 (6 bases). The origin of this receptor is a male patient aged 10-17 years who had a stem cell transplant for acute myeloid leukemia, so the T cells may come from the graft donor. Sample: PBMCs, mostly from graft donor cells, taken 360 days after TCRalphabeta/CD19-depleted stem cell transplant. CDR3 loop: CASSPQGLLRQETQYF. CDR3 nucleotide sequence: TGTGCCAGCAGTCCCCAGGGACTTCTCCGCCAAGAGACCCAGTACTTC.